The subject of this entry is one TCR beta chain. Antigen: not known. As to time point: week 23, last vaccination. Each dose of the vaccine consisted of 300 ug of mutant IDH1 20-mer peptide, with topical imiquimod. Those who donated had recent WHO grade 3 or 4 IDH1-mutant, ATRX-lost astrocytomas. The data are from a study of a mutant IDH1 vaccine in newly diagnosed glioma. Study at large: Across weeks 1, 3, 5, 7, 11, 15, 19 and 23, patients received a vaccination each time, eight in all. Study-level results: Researchers report vaccine-induced immune responses in 93.3% of patients. Top-clonotype changes in peripheral T cells seemed unrelated to pseudoprogression.

Data came from immunoSEQ multiplex PCR; TCRdb stores just in-frame clones and leaves some out. Of around 78,000 clones in the sample, approximately 85% were seen once. The CDR3 sequence is 14 residues long. V was trimmed by 5 bases and J by 5 bases, leaving 15 bases between them. From germline, CDR1 is PRHDT and CDR2 FYEKMQ (reference sequence). V usage is TRBV13 and J usage is TRBJ2-5; D possibly corresponds to TRBD2 (6 bases). This TCR came from a man younger than 40 with glioma. Some clones in this sample may be carry-over from other donors' samples. The sample was PBMCs, taken from a glioma patient whose treatment included an IDH1 peptide vaccine. In nucleotides, the CDR3 is TGTGCCAGCAGCCCAAGCGGGTCCCGCGAGACCCAGTACTTC. Its translation: CASSPSGSRETQYF.